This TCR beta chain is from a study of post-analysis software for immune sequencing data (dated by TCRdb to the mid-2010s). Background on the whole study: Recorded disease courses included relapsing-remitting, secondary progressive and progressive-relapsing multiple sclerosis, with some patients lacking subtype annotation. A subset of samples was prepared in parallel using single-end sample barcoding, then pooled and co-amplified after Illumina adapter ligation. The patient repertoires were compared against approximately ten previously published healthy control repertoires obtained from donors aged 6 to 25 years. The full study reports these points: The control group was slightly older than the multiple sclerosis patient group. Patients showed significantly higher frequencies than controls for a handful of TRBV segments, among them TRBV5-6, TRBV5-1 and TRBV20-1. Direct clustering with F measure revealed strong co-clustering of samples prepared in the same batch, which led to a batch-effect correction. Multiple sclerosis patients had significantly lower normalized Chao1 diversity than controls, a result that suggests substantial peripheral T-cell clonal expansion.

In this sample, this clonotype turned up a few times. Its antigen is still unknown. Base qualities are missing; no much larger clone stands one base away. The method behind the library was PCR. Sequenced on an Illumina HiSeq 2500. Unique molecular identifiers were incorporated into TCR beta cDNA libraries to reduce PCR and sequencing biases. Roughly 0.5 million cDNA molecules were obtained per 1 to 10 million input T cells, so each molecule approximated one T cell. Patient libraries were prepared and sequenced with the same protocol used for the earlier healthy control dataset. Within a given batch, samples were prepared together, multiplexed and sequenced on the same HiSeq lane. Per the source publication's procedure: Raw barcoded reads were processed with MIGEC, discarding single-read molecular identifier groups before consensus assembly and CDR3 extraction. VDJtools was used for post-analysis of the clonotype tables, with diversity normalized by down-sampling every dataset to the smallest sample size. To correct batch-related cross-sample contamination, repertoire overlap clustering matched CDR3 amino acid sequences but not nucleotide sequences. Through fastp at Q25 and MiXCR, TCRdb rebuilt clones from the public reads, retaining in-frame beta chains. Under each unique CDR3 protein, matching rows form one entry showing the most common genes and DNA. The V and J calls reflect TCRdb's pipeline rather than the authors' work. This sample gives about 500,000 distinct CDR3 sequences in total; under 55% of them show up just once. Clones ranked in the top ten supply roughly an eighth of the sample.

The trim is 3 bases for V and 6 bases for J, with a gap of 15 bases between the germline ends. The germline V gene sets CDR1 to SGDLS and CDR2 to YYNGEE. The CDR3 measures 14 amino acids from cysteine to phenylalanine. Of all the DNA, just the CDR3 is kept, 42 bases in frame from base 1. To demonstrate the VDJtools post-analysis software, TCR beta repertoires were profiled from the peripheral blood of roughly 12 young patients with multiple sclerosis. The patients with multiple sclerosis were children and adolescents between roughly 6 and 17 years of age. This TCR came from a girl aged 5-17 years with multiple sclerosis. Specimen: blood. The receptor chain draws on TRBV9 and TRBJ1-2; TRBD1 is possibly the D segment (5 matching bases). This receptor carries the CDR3 CASSERQSADGYTF. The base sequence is TGTGCCAGCAGCGAAAGACAGTCCGCGGATGGCTACACCTTC.